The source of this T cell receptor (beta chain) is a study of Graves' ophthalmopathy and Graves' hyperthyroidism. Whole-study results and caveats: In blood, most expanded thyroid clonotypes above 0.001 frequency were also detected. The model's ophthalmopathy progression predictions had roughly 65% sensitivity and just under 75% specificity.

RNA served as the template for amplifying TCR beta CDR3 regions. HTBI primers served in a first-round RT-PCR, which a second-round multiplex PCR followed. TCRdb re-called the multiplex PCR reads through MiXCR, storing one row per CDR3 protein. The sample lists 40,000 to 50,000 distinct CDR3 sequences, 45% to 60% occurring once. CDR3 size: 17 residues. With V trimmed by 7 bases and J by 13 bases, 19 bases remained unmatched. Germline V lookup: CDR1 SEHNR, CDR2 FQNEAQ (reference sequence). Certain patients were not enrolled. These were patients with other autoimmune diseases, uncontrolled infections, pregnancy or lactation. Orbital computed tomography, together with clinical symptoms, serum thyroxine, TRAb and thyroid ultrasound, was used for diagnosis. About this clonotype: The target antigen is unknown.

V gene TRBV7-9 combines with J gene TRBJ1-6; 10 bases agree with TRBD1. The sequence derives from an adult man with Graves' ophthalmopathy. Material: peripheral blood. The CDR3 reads CASNSLGGQGGNSPLHF. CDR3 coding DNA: TGTGCCAGCAACTCATTAGGAGGACAGGGGGGCAACTCGCCCCTCCACTTT.